A single sample is the source of the 28 T cell receptor beta chains below, sequenced in a study of monozygotic twins with inflammatory bowel disease. No DNA is given; TCRdb re-called the 5' RACE reads and lists each CDR3 protein once. The sample data list 210,000 or so distinct CDR3 sequences. The sample consisted of blood. The receptors come from a human donor with ulcerative colitis or Crohn's disease, or a healthy co-twin of an affected twin (not recorded which).

The chain has TRBV7-9 and TRBJ2-7. The CDR3 is made up of 14 amino acids. Germline CDR1 SEHNR, CDR2 FQNEAQ (reference sequence). CDR3 in amino acids: CASSFLGLNYEQYF. The full variable domain, rest sourced from reference TRBV7-9 and TRBJ2-7, is DTGVSQNPRHKITKRGQNVTFRCDPISEHNRLYWYRQTLGQGPEFLTYFQNEAQLEKSRLLSDRFSAERPKGSFSTLEIQRTEQGDSAMYLCASSFLGLNYEQYFGPGTRLTVT.

The gene calls are TRBV5-1 and TRBJ1-2; TCRdb names TRBD1, which stays unverified in the absence of DNA. The CDR3 loop spans 14 amino acids. CDR1 SGHRS and CDR2 YFSETQ come from the germline V gene. This CDR3 is CASSDPGQGNGYTF. Complete variable domain (other parts from reference TRBV5-1 and TRBJ1-2): KAGVTQTPRYLIKTRGQQVTLSCSPISGHRSVSWYQQTPGQGLQFLFEYFSETQRNKGNFPGRFSGRQFSNSRSEMNVSTLELGDSALYLCASSDPGQGNGYTFGSGTRLTVV.

The chain recombines TRBV20-1 with TRBJ2-6; TCRdb proposes TRBD1, but this gene call is untestable without DNA. The CDR3 extends over 16 amino acids. Per the germline V gene, CDR1 is DFQATT and CDR2 is SNEGSKA (reference sequence). This CDR3 is CSARDPTGAGANVLTF.

This chain connects TRBV10-3 to TRBJ1-1. The germline V gene encodes CDR1 ENHRY and CDR2 SYGVKD. This CDR3 comprises 13 residues. CDR3 protein: CAISETGRTEAFF.

The V call is TRBV27, the J call TRBJ2-1; the TCRdb D gene call, TRBD1, has no DNA to confirm it. Germline V gene data show CDR1 as MNHEY and CDR2 as SMNVEV (reference sequence). The CDR3 has 14 residues. Here the CDR3 reads CASSLGGTLNEQFF.

V usage is TRBV20-1 and J usage is TRBJ2-1; absent DNA, TCRdb's TRBD1 call cannot be checked. The V gene's germline CDR1 is DFQATT and CDR2 SNEGSKA (reference sequence). The CDR3 has 16 residues. CDR3 protein: CSAPPIQANSYNEQFF.

This chain joins TRBV7-7 and TRBJ2-5. The CDR3 length is 16 residues. CDR1 is SSHAT and CDR2 is FNYEAQ in the germline V gene (reference sequence). This CDR3 is CASSLGVAHFQETQYF.

The rearrangement links TRBV7-2 to TRBJ1-4. The length of the CDR3 is 15 residues. Germline lookup yields CDR1 SGHTA and CDR2 FQGNSA. The CDR3 region is CASSLRFEAFEKLFF. The full variable domain, in which reference TRBV7-2 and TRBJ1-4 provide the parts outside the CDR3, is GAGVSQSPSNKVTEKGKDVELRCDPISGHTALYWYRQSLGQGLEFLIYFQGNSAPDKSGLPSDRFSAERTGGSVSTLTIQRTQQEDSAVYLCASSLRFEAFEKLFFGSGTQLSVL.

This rearrangement joins TRBV5-1 to TRBJ2-3; TCRdb indicates TRBD2, and absent DNA this call remains unverified. Germline lookup yields CDR1 SGHRS and CDR2 YFSETQ. CDR3 length: 17 residues. Here the CDR3 reads CASSLGASGGFTDTQYF.

Here the CDR3 reads CASSYGTLGIATNEKLFF. This chain links TRBV11-1 with TRBJ1-4. Germline values: CDR1 SGHAT, CDR2 FQDESV (reference sequence). The CDR3 is 18 amino acids.

The chain is built from TRBV7-3 and TRBJ1-1. CDR1 is SGHTA, CDR2 FQGTGA, per germline. The CDR3 length is 11 residues. The CDR3: CASSFLTRAFF. Combining the CDR3 with reference TRBV7-3 and TRBJ1-1 gives the whole variable domain GAGVSQTPSNKVTEKGKYVELRCDPISGHTALYWYRQSLGQGPEFLIYFQGTGAADDSGLPNDRFFAVRPEGSVSTLKIQRTERGDSAVYLCASSFLTRAFFGQGTRLTVV.

The V call is TRBV5-6, the J call TRBJ2-5; with no DNA, the TCRdb D assignment of TRBD1 cannot be verified. Per germline, CDR1 SGHDT and CDR2 YYEEEE. CDR3 size: 13 residues. The CDR3 is CTSRVSYWGTQYF.

J is TRBJ2-3 and V is TRBV6-5; TCRdb proposes TRBD2, but this gene call is untestable without DNA. Germline loops: CDR1 MNHEY, CDR2 SVGAGI. This CDR3 contains 15 residues. CDR3 loop: CASSYSGLYGDTQYF.

V is TRBV5-1 and J is TRBJ1-5. Germline V gene lookup returns CDR1 SGHRS and CDR2 YFSETQ. The CDR3 spans 14 residues. This CDR3 is CASSLDTGNQPQHF.

This chain links TRBV12-3 or TRBV12-4 with TRBJ1-6; TCRdb's D call, TRBD1, is unchecked because there is no DNA. The CDR3 has 13 residues. This CDR3 reads CASGTGYNSPLHF.

The rearrangement uses TRBV2 and TRBJ2-2; no DNA is available, so the TRBD1 call from TCRdb remains unchecked. The CDR3 totals 14 residues. Germline-derived CDR1 and CDR2 are SNHLY and FYNNEI. The CDR3 region is CASSATGNTGELFF. Using reference TRBV2 and TRBJ2-2 for the parts outside the CDR3, the full variable domain is EPEVTQTPSHQVTQMGQEVILRCVPISNHLYFYWYRQILGQKVEFLVSFYNNEISEKSEIFDDQFSVERPDGSNFTLKIRSTKLEDSAMYFCASSATGNTGELFFGEGSRLTVL.

The CDR3 loop is CASSPQYLETQYF. The chain uses TRBV18 and TRBJ2-5. Looked up from germline, CDR1 is KGHSH and CDR2 is LQKENI. This CDR3 spans 13 amino acids.

The V and J genes are TRBV28 and TRBJ1-5; without DNA, the TCRdb call of TRBD1 cannot be checked. The CDR3 runs to 12 residues. Germline CDR1 reads MDHEN; CDR2 reads SYDVKM. This CDR3 is CASSPQVASQHF.

The chain joins TRBV6-1 to TRBJ1-5; TCRdb indicates TRBD1, and absent DNA this call remains unverified. CDR1 and CDR2 from the germline V gene are MNHNS and SASEGT. This CDR3 contains 17 residues. The CDR3 reads CASSELLGRAWDQPQHF.

J is TRBJ2-1 and V is TRBV5-1; the TCRdb D gene call, TRBD2, has no DNA to confirm it. Germline V CDR1 and CDR2: SGHRS, YFSETQ. This CDR3 has 15 residues. The CDR3 protein is CASSPQGVGSNEQFF.

The rearrangement uses TRBV19 and TRBJ2-3; TCRdb returns TRBD1, unconfirmable since there is no DNA. The CDR3 loop spans 14 amino acids. Germline assignment: CDR1 LNHDA and CDR2 SQIVND (reference sequence). The CDR3 region is CASSIVGTADTQYF.

The V call is TRBV7-2, the J call TRBJ2-2; absent DNA, TCRdb's TRBD2 call cannot be checked. This CDR3 has 16 amino acids. Germline assignment: CDR1 SGHTA and CDR2 FQGNSA. CDR3 amino acids: CASSLGGLQNTGELFF.

This chain joins TRBV6-2 or TRBV6-3 and TRBJ2-2; TCRdb's D call of TRBD2 is untestable without DNA. The CDR3 runs 13 residues. Looked up from germline, CDR1 is MNHEY and CDR2 is SVGEGT. CDR3: CASSRGMTGELFF.

The chain is built from TRBV20-1 and TRBJ2-3; TCRdb designates TRBD1, a call that cannot be tested without DNA. The CDR3 runs 18 residues. Germline V gene sequence: CDR1 DFQATT, CDR2 SNEGSKA (reference sequence). The CDR3 sequence is CSAPPGPPRTAQTDTQYF.

The chain is built from TRBV20-1 and TRBJ2-1; TCRdb selects TRBD2, and the lack of DNA leaves this call unchecked. The CDR3 length is 14 residues. Germline lookup yields CDR1 DFQATT and CDR2 SNEGSKA (reference sequence). This CDR3 reads CSVHLSGSGYEQFF.

The chain joins TRBV5-1 to TRBJ2-2. This CDR3 has 14 residues. Germline V gene sequence: CDR1 SGHRS, CDR2 YFSETQ. The CDR3: CASRILANTGELFF. Looking up the rest from reference TRBV5-1 and TRBJ2-2 gives the full variable domain: KAGVTQTPRYLIKTRGQQVTLSCSPISGHRSVSWYQQTPGQGLQFLFEYFSETQRNKGNFPGRFSGRQFSNSRSEMNVSTLELGDSALYLCASRILANTGELFFGEGSRLTVL.

V and J are TRBV7-2 and TRBJ2-3; the TRBD2 assignment by TCRdb is unverifiable without DNA. The CDR3 length is 14 residues. The germline V gene has CDR1 SGHTA and CDR2 FQGNSA. The CDR3 protein is CASKGLAGADTQYF.

The chain links TRBV19 to TRBJ1-5; there is no DNA to check the TCRdb D call of TRBD1. CDR3 length: 16 residues. Germline CDR1 reads LNHDA; CDR2 reads SQIVND (reference sequence). The CDR3 reads CAGTPLDRGGNQPQHF. Supplemented by reference TRBV19 and TRBJ1-5, the full variable domain reads DGGITQSPKYLFRKEGQNVTLSCEQNLNHDAMYWYRQDPGQGLRLIYYSQIVNDFQKGDIAEGYSVSREKKESFPLTVTSAQKNPTAFYLCAGTPLDRGGNQPQHFGDGTRLSIL.